The present T cell receptor beta chain was sequenced within a study of T-cell reconstitution after alpha-beta-depleted transplantation in children. Broader study findings: Alpha-beta T cells present about two months after transplant were reported to originate from several hundred expanded graft clones. At the one-year point after transplant, T-cell counts and TCRbeta diversity were found to come mostly from T cells that had been newly produced.

This clonotype was detected only a few times. What it binds is unknown. One end of the junction does not line up with germline, which may come from a read error. The CDR3 is 16 amino acids. The germline gives CDR1 SSHAT, CDR2 FNYEAQ (reference sequence). For TCRbeta, the library was prepared with unique molecular identifiers. TCRdb re-called the PCR reads with MiXCR, one entry per CDR3 protein. The sample shows about 440,000 distinct CDR3 sequences, over 40% of them seen only once. This chain joins TRBV7-7 and TRBJ2-2, with a tentative D call TRBD1 (6 bases). This clonotype was obtained from a girl aged 2-10 years with aplastic anemia, due to receive a stem cell transplant. The sequencing here drew on PBMCs, taken before TCRalphabeta/CD19-depleted stem cell transplant. CDR3 bases: TGTGCTAGCAGCCTCCGAACAGGGTCGGGCACCGGGGAGCTGTTTTTT. Encoded protein: CASSLRTGSGTGELFF.